This T cell receptor beta chain originates from a study of T cell repertoires in cytomegalovirus infection. Across the study: Well-studied HLA-B-restricted CMV epitopes were used in the study alongside recently identified HLA-C-restricted ones.

TCRdb recomputed calls from the reads with MiXCR, one row per CDR3 protein. The sample consists of about 890,000 distinct CDR3 sequences, 30% to 40% of them appearing once. In regard to this clonotype: Its antigen is still unknown.

Overall study findings and caveats: Summed public TCR beta family frequency identified CMV carriers bearing the relevant HLA. Dominating the ex vivo response were HLA-C-restricted CMV-specific TCR beta clonotypes.

The CDR3 has 15 amino acids. Trimming took 3 bases from V and 5 from J, leaving 14 bases between them. CDR1 and CDR2 (germline): SEHNR, FQNEAQ (reference sequence). This chain links TRBV7-9 with TRBJ2-1; D is uncertain. This sample comprised cultured CD8+ T cells from PBMCs, obtained from culture after CMV antigen stimulation. The source is a human donor in good health (CMV status not recorded). Some clones in this sample may be carry-over from other donors' samples. CDR3 in amino acids: CASSLGTLGHNEQFF. CDR3 nucleotide sequence: TGTGCCAGCAGCTTGGGCACTTTGGGTCACAATGAGCAGTTCTTC.